This TCR beta chain was found in a study of blood T cells in healthy people across ages. CDR1 and CDR2 from the germline V gene are MNHEY and SVGAGI. The V and J ends lost 6 bases and 1 base respectively, with 16 bases between them. The CDR3 totals 16 residues. Together with a sample-barcoded 5' primer, a J-beta primer mix was included in a second PCR lasting 7 to 11 cycles. TCRdb processed the 5' RACE reads anew with MiXCR; each CDR3 protein has one entry. Among around 650,000 distinct CDR3 sequences listed, 35% to 50% were seen once. This sequence joins TRBV6-5 and TRBJ2-1; D is uncertain. This TCR derives from a man at least 80 years old in good health. The material sequenced was blood. CDR3 DNA: TGTGCCAGCAGCTTGACTCACGCGACTTCCTACAATGAGCAGTTCTTC. Its protein product is CASSLTHATSYNEQFF.